Listed below are T cell receptor beta chains from one sample, sequenced in a study of memory CD4+ T cells and cytomegalovirus serostatus. The method was immunoSEQ multiplex PCR; TCRdb's version includes in-frame clones alone and lacks a portion of them. Among around 60,000 clones, 82% were seen once, and the ten largest hold about 0.8%. Sequenced sample: memory CD4+ T cells from blood. These receptors all stem from an adult in good health and CMV-seronegative. Each CDR3 is given with its conserved first and last residue. The D gene is left open where the match is weak. Clone size, where shown, is once, few, many, or a class for clones that have expanded.

NA	NA	TRBV15	TRBJ2-5	12	TGTGCCACCAGCCGCGCGGGGGAGACCCAGTACTTC	CATSRAGETQYF
medium-sized	NA	TRBV12-5	TRBJ2-1	14	TGTGCTAGTGGTTCTGGAGGGAGCCTGAATGAGCAGTTCTTC	CASGSGGSLNEQFF
NA	NA	TRBV28	TRBJ1-5	14	TGTGCCAGCAGTCCTCGGACAGACAATCAGCCCCAGCATTTT	CASSPRTDNQPQHF
NA	TRBD2	TRBV18	TRBJ2-7	14	TGTGCCAGCTCCCCCCCGGGGGGGTCCTACGAGCAGTACTTC	CASSPPGGSYEQYF
NA	TRBD2	TRBV4-2	TRBJ2-3	19	TGTGCCAGCAGCCAAGAAGTTCTTACTAGCGGAGGTAGCACAGATACGCAGTATTTT	CASSQEVLTSGGSTDTQYF
NA	NA	TRBV20-1	TRBJ1-2	11	TGCAGTGCTAGAGTCGCCCTGGTATGTACCTTC	CSARVALVCTF
NA	NA	TRBV6-1	TRBJ2-7	16	TGTGCCAGCAGTGTTCTCCCAACGGTAGGGTACTACGAGCAGTACTTC	CASSVLPTVGYYEQYF
NA	NA	TRBV5-6	TRBJ2-2	15	TGTGCCAGCAGCTTGGGGATTACTAACACCGGGGAGCTGTTTTTT	CASSLGITNTGELFF
NA	NA	TRBV5-1	TRBJ2-7	13	TGCGCCAGCAGCTTGGCCGGGGAGTTCGTGCAGTACTTC	CASSLAGEFVQYF
NA	NA	TRBV18	TRBJ2-7	12	TGTGCCAGCTCAGCCAGCTCCTACGAGCAGTACTTC	CASSASSYEQYF
NA	NA	TRBV9	TRBJ2-1	16	TGTGCCAGCAGCGTAGAAGGCGGGCGGGGTCACAATGAGCAGTTCTTC	CASSVEGGRGHNEQFF
NA	NA	TRBV10-3	TRBJ1-1	14	TGTGCCATCAGTGAACAGGGTATGAACACTGAAGCTTTCTTT	CAISEQGMNTEAFF
NA	TRBD1	TRBV2	TRBJ2-6	17	TGTGCCAGCAGTACCGGGACAGGGGTGTCTGGGGCCAACGTCCTGACTTTC	CASSTGTGVSGANVLTF
NA	TRBD2	TRBV29-1	TRBJ2-1	12	TGCAGCGCAAGCGGGGAGGCGTTCAGACTCCTCTTC	CSASGEAFRLLF
few	TRBD1	TRBV7-9	TRBJ1-2	13	TGTGCCAGCAGCTTCGGGACAGACTATGGCTACACCTTC	CASSFGTDYGYTF
NA	NA	TRBV6-1	TRBJ2-7	12	TGTGCCAGCAGTGAGGGGATTTACGAGCAGTACTTC	CASSEGIYEQYF
NA	NA	TRBV7-9	TRBJ1-1	14	TGTGCCAGCAGCTTACTGGCCAGTTTGACTGAAGCTTTCTTT	CASSLLASLTEAFF
NA	NA	TRBV11-2	TRBJ2-7	15	TGTGCCAGCAGCAAGGACTCCTATAGCTCCTACGAGCAGTACTTC	CASSKDSYSSYEQYF
few	TRBD1	TRBV11-1	TRBJ2-5	15	TGTGCCAGCAGCTCGATACTGACAGGGAAGGAGACCCAGTACTTC	CASSSILTGKETQYF
NA	NA	TRBV7-2	TRBJ2-6	16	TGTGCCAGCAGCTACGGAATCCACTCTGGGGCCAACGTCCTGACTTTC	CASSYGIHSGANVLTF
NA	TRBD2	TRBV4-1	TRBJ2-2	16	TGCGCCAGCAGCCCCCAGCGGGGGAGGAACACCGGGGAGCTGTTTTTT	CASSPQRGRNTGELFF
few	TRBD2	TRBV6-1	TRBJ2-7	14	TGTGCCAGCAGCACTCTAGCGGGGGGCTACGAGCAGTACTTC	CASSTLAGGYEQYF
NA	NA	TRBV30	TRBJ1-3	12	TGTGCCTGGACAGGGGAGGGGCACACCATATATTTT	CAWTGEGHTIYF
once	NA	TRBV6-1	TRBJ2-7	14	TGTGCCAGCAGGGATCTAATGAGCTCCTACGAGCAGTACTTC	CASRDLMSSYEQYF
NA	NA	TRBV6-5	TRBJ1-2	13	TGTGCCAGCAGGCCCGACCTATCCTATGGCTACACCTTC	CASRPDLSYGYTF
NA	NA	TRBV7-3	TRBJ1-6	15	TGTGCCAGCAGCTTATTTAGGGCGGAGAATTCACCCCTCCACTTT	CASSLFRAENSPLHF
medium-sized	NA	TRBV6-1	TRBJ2-1	11	TGTGCCAGCAGTGAGCGGAATGAGCAGTTCTTC	CASSERNEQFF
NA	TRBD2	TRBV9	TRBJ2-2	15	TGTGCCAGCAGCCCCCGACTAGCGGCAGACGGGGAGCTGTTTTTT	CASSPRLAADGELFF